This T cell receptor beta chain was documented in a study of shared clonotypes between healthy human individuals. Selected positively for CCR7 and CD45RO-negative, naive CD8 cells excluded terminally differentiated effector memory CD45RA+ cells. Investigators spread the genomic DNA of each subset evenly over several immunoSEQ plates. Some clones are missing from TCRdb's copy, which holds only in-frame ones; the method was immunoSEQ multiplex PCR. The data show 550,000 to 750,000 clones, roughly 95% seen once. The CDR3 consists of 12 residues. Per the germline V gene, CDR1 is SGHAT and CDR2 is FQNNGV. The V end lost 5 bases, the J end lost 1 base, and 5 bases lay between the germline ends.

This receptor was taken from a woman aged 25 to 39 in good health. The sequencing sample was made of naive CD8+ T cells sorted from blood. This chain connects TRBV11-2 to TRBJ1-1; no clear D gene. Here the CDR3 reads CASSRPNTEAFF. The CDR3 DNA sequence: TGTGCCAGCAGCCGCCCGAACACTGAAGCTTTCTTT.